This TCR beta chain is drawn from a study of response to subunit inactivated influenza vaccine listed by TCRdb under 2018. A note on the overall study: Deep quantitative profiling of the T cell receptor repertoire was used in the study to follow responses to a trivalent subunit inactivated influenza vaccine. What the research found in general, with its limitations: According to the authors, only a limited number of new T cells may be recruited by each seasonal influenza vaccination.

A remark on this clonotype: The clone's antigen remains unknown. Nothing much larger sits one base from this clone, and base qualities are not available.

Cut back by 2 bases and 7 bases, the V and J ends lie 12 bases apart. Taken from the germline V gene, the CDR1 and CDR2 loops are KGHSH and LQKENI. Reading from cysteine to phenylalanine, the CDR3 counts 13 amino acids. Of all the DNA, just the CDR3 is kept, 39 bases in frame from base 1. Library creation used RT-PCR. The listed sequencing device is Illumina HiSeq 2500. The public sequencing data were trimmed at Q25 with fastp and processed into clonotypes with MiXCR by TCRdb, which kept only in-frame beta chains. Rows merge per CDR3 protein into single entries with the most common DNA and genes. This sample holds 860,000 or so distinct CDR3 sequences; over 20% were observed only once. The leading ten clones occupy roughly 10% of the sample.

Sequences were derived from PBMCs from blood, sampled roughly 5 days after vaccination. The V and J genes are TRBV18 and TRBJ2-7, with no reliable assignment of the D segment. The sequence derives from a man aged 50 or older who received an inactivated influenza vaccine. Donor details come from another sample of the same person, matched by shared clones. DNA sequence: TGTGCCAGCTCACCAGCGACCATCTTTGAGCAGTACTTC. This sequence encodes CASSPATIFEQYF.